This T cell receptor (beta chain) was found in a study of T-cell reconstitution after alpha-beta-depleted transplantation in children. This clonotype was found many times. For TCRbeta, the library was prepared with unique molecular identifiers. MiXCR, run by TCRdb on the PCR reads, gives a single entry per CDR3 protein. The sample yields a few hundred thousand distinct CDR3 sequences, 9.9% seen once. V was shortened by 0 bases and J by 0 bases, with 4 bases between the two germline ends. The CDR3 has 15 amino acids. Germline lookup yields CDR1 SGHDT and CDR2 YYEEEE. The genes are TRBV5-6 and TRBJ2-6; D gene unclear. Sample: PBMCs from the stem cell graft donor, taken from the stem cell graft. This receptor was identified in a human donor who donated a stem cell graft to a child with SCID. The CDR3 nucleotides are TGTGCCAGCAGCTTGGTGAGCTCTGGGGCCAACGTCCTGACTTTC. Protein: CASSLVSSGANVLTF. The variable domain in full, with the rest retrieved from reference TRBV5-6 and TRBJ2-6, is DAGVTQSPTHLIKTRGQQVTLRCSPKSGHDTVSWYQQALGQGPQFIFQYYEEEERQRGNFPDRFSGHQFPNYSSELNVNALLLGDSALYLCASSLVSSGANVLTFGAGSRLTVL.